This T cell receptor beta chain appears in the sequencing data of a study of blood T cell repertoires in COVID-19. Looking at the study overall: Material from acute and convalescent COVID-19 was sourced from the United States, Italy and Spain. T cells, B-cell-depleted T cells, or PBMCs provided the cDNA or gDNA that served as material.

Seattle patient enrollment occurred during active infection, with longitudinal follow-up thereafter. Original processing methods: It was from reference gene primer amplification that nucleated cell counts were estimated. Sequencing used immunoSEQ multiplex PCR; TCRdb keeps in-frame clones, though not all of them. Clone size and V and J calls were adopted from that table, with D and trimming inferred from the DNA. This sample has some 260,000 clones, with roughly 88% found just once. Between the trimmed V and J ends, which lost 3 bases and 7 bases, there was a span of 12 bases. The CDR3 has 13 residues.

The chain has TRBV12-3 or TRBV12-4 and TRBJ1-1; a possible D gene is TRBD1 (5 bases). Sequences were obtained from peripheral blood. This sequence originates from a woman in her sixties or seventies with COVID-19, enrolled during active disease. The CDR3 is CASSLTETFEAFF. The CDR3 DNA reads TGTGCCAGCAGTTTGACAGAGACCTTTGAAGCTTTCTTT.